This TCR beta chain was profiled in a study of T-cell reconstitution after alpha-beta-depleted transplantation in children (TCRdb year 2016). Describing the broader study: Using TCR repertoire profiling, the study quantitatively followed how T-cell immune reconstitution unfolded in children after TCRalphabeta/CD19-depleted allogeneic hematopoietic cell transplantation. Paper-wide results and their limitations: The apparently early alphabetaT-cell count recovery about two months after transplant was reportedly dependent on only several hundred rapidly expanded clones derived from non-depleted graft cells. In some patients, the high TCRbeta diversity seen at day 60 was put down to recipient T cells and intrathymic progenitors that had survived conditioning. The frequencies of hyperexpanded clones fell over the following months, and after one year, T-cell counts and TCRbeta diversity were mostly attributed to newly produced T cells.

V loses 0 bases of germline sequence and J loses 7 bases, and the interval between the two ends is 10 bases. The CDR3 contains 14 residues, cysteine and phenylalanine counted. Just the 42-base CDR3 DNA is kept, in frame starting at base 1. The germline V gene yields SGHRS for CDR1 and YFSETQ for CDR2. Interpreted using the paper, the treatment or condition label stands for: allogeneic hematopoietic cell transplantation with graft depleted of TCRalphabeta T cells and CD19 B cells. The transplant recipients were children given TCRalphabeta/CD19-depleted allogeneic hematopoietic cell grafts. The library was obtained by PCR. Instrument on record: Illumina HiSeq 2500. Molecular barcoding was employed in the preparation of TCR libraries, with unique molecular identifiers being used to normalize TCRbeta repertoire quantification. TCRdb redid the processing of the public reads, applying fastp at Q25 and MiXCR, and retained in-frame beta chains. Rows merge per CDR3 protein into single entries with the most common DNA and genes. This sample comprises roughly 400,000 distinct CDR3 sequences, about 40% of them detected only once. The ten top clones hold under 35% of the sample.

As for this clonotype: Its binding antigen is unknown. No base-level quality is on record; no much larger clone is a single base apart.

The TCR was taken from a girl aged 2-10 years with aplastic anemia, due to receive a stem cell transplant. The rearrangement combines TRBV5-1 with TRBJ2-2; a confident D gene designation cannot be given. The sequenced sample was PBMCs, obtained before TCRalphabeta/CD19-depleted stem cell transplant. The DNA is TGCGCCAGCAGCTTGGAAGTAGTCGGCGGGGAGCTGTTTTTT. This is translated as CASSLEVVGGELFF.